Sequencing of this TCR beta chain was carried out in a study of regulatory T cells in long-lasting Graves disease. Time point meaning: persistent/refractory GD, antithyroid drugs over 5 years with positive TRAb. Extracted RNA from PBMCs served as the source of the TCR library. EDTA tubes collected approximately 10 milliliters of peripheral blood. TCR beta libraries were built with iRepertoire HTBI primers and Arm-PCR of CDR3 regions. TCRdb reprocessed the multiplex PCR reads via MiXCR and lists one record per CDR3 protein. The sample carries about 470,000 distinct CDR3 sequences, around 21% recorded once. The V and J ends lost 6 bases and 3 bases, in that order; junction bases with no gene match: 11. Germline V gene lookup returns CDR1 SGHAT and CDR2 FQNNGV. The CDR3 is 15 residues long. The table lists this clonotype with many counts.

The chain employs TRBV11-2 and TRBJ2-7; 7 bases match TRBD2. The source was peripheral blood mononuclear cells (PBMCs), collected when the disease was refractory, from a patient treated with antithyroid drugs. The clonotype comes from a female donor with Graves disease. CDR3 loop: CASSYGLAASYEQYF. The CDR3 region has the DNA TGTGCCAGCAGTTACGGTCTAGCGGCTAGCTACGAGCAGTACTTC.